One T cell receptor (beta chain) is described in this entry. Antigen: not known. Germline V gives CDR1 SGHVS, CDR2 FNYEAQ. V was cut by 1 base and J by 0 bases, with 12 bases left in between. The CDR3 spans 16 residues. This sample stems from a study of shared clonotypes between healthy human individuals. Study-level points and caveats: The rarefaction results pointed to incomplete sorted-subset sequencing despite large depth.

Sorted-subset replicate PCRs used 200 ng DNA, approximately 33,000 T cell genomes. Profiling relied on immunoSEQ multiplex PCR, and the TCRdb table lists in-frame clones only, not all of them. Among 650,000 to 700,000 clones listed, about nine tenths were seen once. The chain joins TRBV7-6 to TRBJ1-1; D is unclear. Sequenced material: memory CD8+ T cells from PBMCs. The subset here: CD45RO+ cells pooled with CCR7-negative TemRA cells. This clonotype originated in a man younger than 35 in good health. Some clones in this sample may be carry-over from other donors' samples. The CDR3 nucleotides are TGTGCCAGCAGCTTAGTAGGCGGGGATTTGAACACTGAAGCTTTCTTT. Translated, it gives CASSLVGGDLNTEAFF. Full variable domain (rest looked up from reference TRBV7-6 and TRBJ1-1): GAGVSQSPRYKVTKRGQDVALRCDPISGHVSLYWYRQALGQGPEFLTYFNYEAQQDKSGLPNDRFSAERPEGSISTLTIQRTEQRDSAMYRCASSLVGGDLNTEAFFGQGTRLTVV.